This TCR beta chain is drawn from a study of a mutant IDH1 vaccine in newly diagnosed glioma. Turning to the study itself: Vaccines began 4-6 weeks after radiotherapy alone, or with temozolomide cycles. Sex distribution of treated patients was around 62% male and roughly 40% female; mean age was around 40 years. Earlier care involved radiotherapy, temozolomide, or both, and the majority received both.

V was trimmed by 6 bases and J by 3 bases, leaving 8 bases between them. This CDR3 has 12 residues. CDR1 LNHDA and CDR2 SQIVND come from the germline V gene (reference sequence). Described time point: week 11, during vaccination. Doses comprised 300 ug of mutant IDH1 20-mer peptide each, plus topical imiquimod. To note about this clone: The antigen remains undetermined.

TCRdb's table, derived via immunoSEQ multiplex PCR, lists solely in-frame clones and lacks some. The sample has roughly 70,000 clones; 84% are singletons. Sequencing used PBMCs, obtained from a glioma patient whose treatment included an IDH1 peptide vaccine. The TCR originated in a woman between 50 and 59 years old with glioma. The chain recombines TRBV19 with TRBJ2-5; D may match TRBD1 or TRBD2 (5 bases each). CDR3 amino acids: CASRQGEETQYF. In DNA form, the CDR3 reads TGTGCCAGTAGGCAGGGAGAAGAGACCCAGTACTTC.